The next 24 T cell receptor beta chains were all read from a single sample in a study of blood T cell repertoires in COVID-19. This table comes from immunoSEQ multiplex PCR, and its TCRdb copy is limited to in-frame clones, with some not included. The table has 250,000 to 350,000 clones, roughly 90% seen once. Sequencing was carried out using peripheral blood. These receptors originate from a woman aged 45-65 years who had recovered from COVID-19.

The rearrangement joins TRBV7-2 to TRBJ1-2; D possibly corresponds to TRBD1 (6 bases). V shed 3 bases and J shed 8 bases, with 16 bases lying between them. This CDR3 region has 14 residues. Germline lookup yields CDR1 SGHTA and CDR2 FQGNSA. The CDR3 region has the DNA TGTGCCAGCAGCTTTCCCGGGGACCAGGGGGGCTACACCTTC. Its protein product is CASSFPGDQGGYTF.

The V and J genes are TRBV5-6 and TRBJ1-6, with 7 bases matching TRBD1. Germline values: CDR1 SGHDT, CDR2 YYEEEE. There are 14 residues in the CDR3. J lost 7 bases, V lost 0 bases, and 1 base had no gene match. This CDR3 reads CASSLGGQNSPLHF. The CDR3 coding sequence is TGTGCCAGCAGCTTGGGGGGACAGAATTCACCCCTCCACTTT.

The chain is built from TRBV7-2 and TRBJ2-1; tentative D call: TRBD1 (5 bases). CDR1 and CDR2 from the germline V gene are SGHTA and FQGNSA. The CDR3 has 16 amino acids. The V end lost 2 bases, the J end lost 2 bases, and 13 bases lay between the germline ends. In DNA form, the CDR3 reads TGTGCCAGCAGCTTAATTAGGGGCTCTGCCTACAATGAGCAGTTCTTC. Translating gives CASSLIRGSAYNEQFF. Together with reference TRBV7-2 and TRBJ2-1, the CDR3 gives the full variable domain: GAGVSQSPSNKVTEKGKDVELRCDPISGHTALYWYRQSLGQGLEFLIYFQGNSAPDKSGLPSDRFSAERTGGSVSTLTIQRTQQEDSAVYLCASSLIRGSAYNEQFFGPGTRLTVL.

V and J are TRBV7-9 and TRBJ1-1; D is possibly TRBD1 (6 bases). The CDR3 sequence is 15 residues long. Trimming left V 5 bases short and J 2 bases short, with 15 bases between. The germline gives CDR1 SEHNR, CDR2 FQNEAQ (reference sequence). The CDR3 DNA sequence: TGTGCCAGCAGCCTCAGCGCGGGGGCAAACACTGAAGCTTTCTTT. It yields the protein CASSLSAGANTEAFF.

This clone has a single count. The chain has TRBV20-1 and TRBJ2-2, with 7 bases aligning to TRBD2. The CDR3 is 14 residues long. Germline CDR1 is DFQATT and CDR2 is SNEGSKA (reference sequence). The J segment lost 5 bases and the V segment lost 3 bases, leaving 6 bases of the junction unmatched. The CDR3 region has the DNA TGCAGTGCTAGTCGCCTAGCGGAGACCGGGGAGCTGTTTTTT. Amino acid sequence: CSASRLAETGELFF.

This clone appeared once. The chain uses TRBV2 and TRBJ1-6; D may be TRBD1 (6 bases). This CDR3 contains 13 residues. Germline CDR1 reads SNHLY; CDR2 reads FYNNEI. The ends were cut back, 6 bases at V and 7 bases at J, with 10 bases in the middle. In DNA form, the CDR3 reads TGTGCCAGCAGAACAGGGACGAATTCACCCCTCCACTTT. This translates into CASRTGTNSPLHF. The whole variable domain, remainder taken from reference TRBV2 and TRBJ1-6, is EPEVTQTPSHQVTQMGQEVILRCVPISNHLYFYWYRQILGQKVEFLVSFYNNEISEKSEIFDDQFSVERPDGSNFTLKIRSTKLEDSAMYFCASRTGTNSPLHFGNGTRLTVT.

As regards this clone: This sample includes further DNA sequences coding for the same CDR3. The chain combines TRBV5-1 with TRBJ2-2, with a possible D match to TRBD1 (5 bases). Trimming cost V 2 bases and J 3 bases, with 11 bases left between them. The CDR3 runs 15 residues. In germline, CDR1 is SGHRS, CDR2 YFSETQ. The CDR3 loop reads CASSLGQGDTGELFF. CDR3 nucleotide sequence: TGCGCCAGCAGCTTAGGGCAGGGTGACACCGGGGAGCTGTTTTTT.

The chain employs TRBV10-3 and TRBJ2-3; 8 bases fit TRBD1. J gave up 0 bases and V 6 bases, and 5 bases lay outside the gene matches. The germline V gene has CDR1 ENHRY and CDR2 SYGVKD. CDR3 size: 15 residues. Written as DNA, the CDR3 is TGTGCCATCAGGATCGGACAGGGTAGCACAGATACGCAGTATTTT. As protein: CAIRIGQGSTDTQYF.

This clone was found once. J is TRBJ2-2 and V is TRBV7-6; tentatively, D is TRBD1 (6 bases). The V end was cut by 0 bases, the J end by 1 base, with 6 bases between. Germline CDR1 SGHVS, CDR2 FNYEAQ. The CDR3 is made up of 15 amino acids. CDR3 in amino acids: CASSLAQGNTGELFF. DNA for the CDR3: TGTGCCAGCAGCTTAGCACAGGGGAACACCGGGGAGCTGTTTTTT.

This chain connects TRBV4-2 to TRBJ2-7; TRBD2 is a possible D gene (5 bases). This CDR3 comprises 13 residues. V gave up 3 bases and J gave up 5 bases, with 11 bases separating them. In germline, CDR1 is LGHNA, CDR2 YNFKEQ. In DNA form, the CDR3 reads TGTGCCAGCAGCCAGAGGGCTAGCAACGAGCAGTACTTC. Protein: CASSQRASNEQYF.

In this sample, this clone turned up many times. V usage is TRBV27 and J usage is TRBJ2-4; 10 bases fit TRBD1. Per the germline V gene, CDR1 is MNHEY and CDR2 is SMNVEV (reference sequence). This CDR3 region has 16 residues. V shed 1 base, J shed 6 bases, and the junction held 6 bases outside the gene matches. CDR3 loop: CASSLLGTGERNIQYF. The CDR3 bases are TGTGCCAGCAGTTTATTAGGGACAGGGGAGCGAAACATTCAGTACTTC.

The V and J genes are TRBV5-4 and TRBJ2-1; no firm D call. The CDR3 runs to 17 residues. Germline CDR1 SGHNT, CDR2 YYREEE (reference sequence). The germline V and J ends were trimmed by 0 bases and 0 bases, with 13 bases remaining between them. The CDR3 here is CASSLVVRRSSYNEQFF. CDR3 coding DNA: TGTGCCAGCAGCTTGGTGGTCAGGCGAAGCTCCTACAATGAGCAGTTCTTC.

The J gene is TRBJ1-2, the V gene TRBV4-3; D is unclear. This CDR3 region has 17 residues. V gave up 0 bases and J gave up 0 bases, with 14 bases separating them. Germline V gene sequence: CDR1 LGHNA, CDR2 YSLEER. CDR3 bases: TGCGCCAGCAGCCAAGAGTGGAGGTCTCCATCTAACTATGGCTACACCTTC. It codes for CASSQEWRSPSNYGYTF.

The chain couples TRBV10-3 to TRBJ1-2, with D possibly TRBD1 on 6 matching bases. The ends were cut back, 2 bases at V and 8 bases at J, with 18 bases in the middle. The CDR3 covers 15 residues. From germline, CDR1 is ENHRY and CDR2 SYGVKD. This CDR3 reads CAISEPGGHFDGYTF. CDR3 in DNA: TGTGCCATCAGTGAGCCGGGGGGACATTTTGACGGCTACACCTTC.

Regarding this clone: Other DNA variants within this sample encode the same CDR3. The chain employs TRBV20-1 and TRBJ1-2, with D hard to call. Germline values: CDR1 DFQATT, CDR2 SNEGSKA (reference sequence). The CDR3 is 9 amino acids. The V and J ends lost 5 bases and 8 bases respectively, with 6 bases between them. The CDR3 coding sequence is TGCAGTGCTCCGGGGGGCTACACCTTC. Encoded protein: CSAPGGYTF.

This chain uses TRBV7-2 with TRBJ1-1; the D gene is possibly TRBD1 (5 bases). Germline assignment: CDR1 SGHTA and CDR2 FQGNSA. The V end lost 8 bases, the J end lost 2 bases, and 15 bases lay between the germline ends. The CDR3 has 14 amino acids. The CDR3 protein is CASYRGTANTEAFF. The CDR3 nucleotides are TGTGCCAGCTACCGCGGGACGGCCAACACTGAAGCTTTCTTT.

The chain uses TRBV5-1 and TRBJ2-3; D uncertain. Per the germline V gene, CDR1 is SGHRS and CDR2 is YFSETQ. Between the trimmed V and J ends, which lost 1 base and 0 bases, there was a span of 9 bases. The CDR3 is 15 amino acids. CDR3: CASSLIDSSTDTQYF. Here the CDR3 DNA reads TGCGCCAGCAGCTTGATAGATTCTAGCACAGATACGCAGTATTTT.

The table lists this clone with a few counts. The rearrangement links TRBV5-1 to TRBJ1-2; 12 bases are shared with TRBD1. The J segment lost 7 bases and the V segment lost 4 bases, leaving 11 bases of the junction unmatched. Germline CDR1 reads SGHRS; CDR2 reads YFSETQ. The CDR3 contains 16 residues. CDR3 loop: CASSRLPGQGARGYTF. The CDR3 bases are TGCGCCAGCAGCAGACTTCCGGGACAGGGGGCGCGTGGCTACACCTTC.

A remark on this clone: A junction boundary mismatches the germline segment, possibly from a read error. The chain joins TRBV5-1 to TRBJ2-1, with D perhaps matching TRBD2 (6 bases). CDR3 length: 12 residues. The V gene's germline CDR1 is SGHRS and CDR2 YFSETQ. DNA for the CDR3: TGCGCCAGCAGCCTGGACTACTATGAGCAGTTCTTC. Translated, it gives CASSLDYYEQFF.

This clone has only one observation. The V gene is TRBV4-2, the J gene TRBJ1-2; D unclear. V was trimmed by 4 bases and J by 4 bases, leaving 16 bases between them. This CDR3 is built from 15 residues. Germline CDR1 reads LGHNA; CDR2 reads YNFKEQ. CDR3: CASSPREGDGYGYTF. The CDR3 bases are TGTGCCAGCAGCCCTCGCGAGGGAGATGGCTATGGCTACACCTTC.

This clone was seen just once. The chain employs TRBV30 and TRBJ1-2; 7 nucleotides match TRBD1. Germline CDR1 and CDR2: GTSNPN and SVGIG (reference sequence). This CDR3 has 12 residues. The trim removed 4 bases at V and 6 bases at J, leaving 5 bases unmatched. CDR3 DNA: TGTGCCTGGATAGGGGGCTACGATGGCTACACCTTC. Protein product: CAWIGGYDGYTF. Full variable domain (remainder filled in from reference TRBV30 and TRBJ1-2): SQTIHQWPATLVQPVGSPLSLECTVEGTSNPNLYWYRQAAGRGLQLLFYSVGIGQISSEVPQNLSASRPQDRQFILSSKKLLLSDSGFYLCAWIGGYDGYTFGSGTRLTVV.

The chain combines TRBV5-1 with TRBJ1-2, with 9 bases aligning to TRBD1. The CDR3 spans 15 residues. Germline trimming cut 4 bases from V and 8 bases from J; bases unmatched to any gene: 12. Germline V gives CDR1 SGHRS, CDR2 YFSETQ. In DNA form, the CDR3 reads TGCGCCAGCAGCAATCCCGACAGGGGGTATGAGGGCTACACCTTC. Residues: CASSNPDRGYEGYTF.

The chain recombines TRBV29-1 with TRBJ1-1; D remains ambiguous. Germline V CDR1 and CDR2: SQVTM, ANQGSEA. V was pared by 0 bases and J by 6 bases, with 20 bases between. The CDR3 runs to 16 residues. This CDR3 reads CSVEDLSIPGDPEAFF. The CDR3 region has the DNA TGCAGCGTTGAAGATCTTAGCATCCCGGGAGACCCTGAAGCTTTCTTT.

This clone was observed a single time. The rearrangement uses TRBV6-5 and TRBJ2-2; TRBD1 is a possible D gene (6 bases). Germline V gene data show CDR1 as MNHEY and CDR2 as SVGAGI. The CDR3 runs 14 residues. V was clipped by 6 bases and J by 2 bases, with 10 bases between them. DNA for the CDR3: TGTGCCAGCAGCCGGACAGCCAACACCGGGGAGCTGTTTTTT. Translated, it gives CASSRTANTGELFF.